This TCR beta chain was sequenced during a study of long-term antiretroviral therapy in people with HIV. Overall study findings and caveats: Repertoires in HIV (unlike those of controls) had narrower CDR3 length ranges.

Clinicians in the United States treated all participants with HIV. Going into DNA extraction, samples held about 1-11 million cryopreserved PBMC. This clone has just one count. Its matching antigen is unknown. The CDR3 covers 15 residues. The germline CDR1 and CDR2 sequences are SGHTA and FQGNSA. V gave up 3 bases and J gave up 1 base; unmatched junction bases: 3. A v3.0 immunoSEQ assay was performed at survey level. Repertoires were generated with immunoSEQ multiplex PCR, while TCRdb's copy carries only in-frame clones and drops some. The sample lists 20,000 to 25,000 clones, 84% occurring once. The TCR was taken from a man aged 35 to 55 with HIV. The chain combines TRBV7-2 with TRBJ2-5; TRBD2 matches at 9 bases. The material was unsorted PBMCs, obtained 0.5 years before starting antiretroviral therapy. CDR3 DNA sequence: TGTGCCAGCAGCTTGTCTAGCGGGGTCCAAGAGACCCAGTACTTC. It translates to CASSLSSGVQETQYF.